Listed below are T cell receptor beta chains from one sample, sequenced in a study of blood T cell repertoires in COVID-19. Using immunoSEQ multiplex PCR, the repertoire was profiled, and TCRdb retains in-frame clones only, with some absent. Of approximately 97,000 clones in the sample, around 85% were seen once. The sequencing sample was made of peripheral blood. These receptors all stem from a human donor in a cohort sampled during active COVID-19. CDR3s include the opening cysteine and the closing phenylalanine or tryptophan. The order of the fields is D gene, CDR3 length, clone size, V gene, J gene, CDR3 protein, CDR3 DNA. A D gene is named only where the DNA matches it firmly. A clone size is listed for some rows: how often the clone was seen (once, few, many), or a class if it is expanded.

.	15	.	TRBV3-1/TRBV3-2	TRBJ1-2	CASSQGGTAGAGYTF	TGTGCCAGCAGCCAAGGCGGAACGGCAGGGGCTGGCTACACCTTC
.	16	.	TRBV6-5	TRBJ1-3	CASSYPKGHSGNTIYF	TGTGCCAGCAGTTACCCGAAGGGGCACTCTGGAAACACCATATATTTT
TRBD1	13	.	TRBV29-1	TRBJ2-7	CSVTGTGGGEQYF	TGCAGCGTCACCGGGACAGGGGGCGGGGAGCAGTACTTC
TRBD2	15	.	TRBV13	TRBJ2-2	CASSSRGGPTGELFF	TGTGCCAGCAGCTCCCGCGGGGGGCCCACCGGGGAGCTGTTTTTT
TRBD1	17	.	TRBV3-1/TRBV3-2	TRBJ2-1	CASSPPGQGLNHNEQFF	TGTGCCAGCAGCCCGCCGGGACAGGGGTTAAACCACAATGAGCAGTTCTTC
.	14	.	TRBV6-2/TRBV6-3	TRBJ1-2	CASSYVQVRSGYTF	TGTGCCAGCAGTTACGTCCAGGTTCGGTCGGGCTACACCTTC
.	12	.	TRBV6-6	TRBJ2-7	CASSDAGTEQYF	TGTGCCAGCAGTGACGCGGGTACTGAGCAGTACTTC
TRBD1	14	.	TRBV18	TRBJ1-6	CASSPDRAASPLHF	TGTGCCAGCTCACCCGACAGGGCGGCTTCACCCCTCCACTTT
TRBD1	16	.	TRBV20-1	TRBJ2-5	CSASTPGQGGQETQYF	TGCAGTGCTAGTACCCCTGGACAGGGCGGGCAAGAGACCCAGTACTTC
.	15	.	TRBV13	TRBJ2-5	CASSLARQGRETQYF	TGTGCCAGCAGCTTAGCCCGGCAGGGGCGAGAGACCCAGTACTTC
TRBD1	15	.	TRBV19	TRBJ1-5	CASTGDRRNNQPQHF	TGTGCCAGTACCGGGGACAGGAGAAACAATCAGCCCCAGCATTTT
TRBD2	16	.	TRBV27	TRBJ2-1	CASSWGGLARTNEQFF	TGTGCCAGCAGTTGGGGGGGATTGGCGAGGACAAATGAGCAGTTCTTC
.	13	.	TRBV4-1	TRBJ2-5	CASSSLAQETQYF	TGCGCCAGCAGCTCACTCGCCCAAGAGACCCAGTACTTC
TRBD2	18	few	TRBV6-2/TRBV6-3	TRBJ2-7	CASSYSSIPSGEGLEQYF	TGTGCCAGCAGTTACTCATCCATCCCTAGCGGGGAAGGGCTCGAGCAGTACTTC
.	13	few	TRBV15	TRBJ2-2	CATARGGSRELFF	TGTGCCACCGCGAGGGGAGGAAGCCGGGAGCTGTTTTTT
.	12	.	TRBV30	TRBJ1-1	CAWTRSGAEAFF	TGTGCCTGGACCCGATCGGGTGCTGAAGCTTTCTTT
.	14	.	TRBV7-9	TRBJ1-1	CASSRPTWGVEAFF	TGTGCCAGCAGCAGACCGACGTGGGGGGTTGAAGCTTTCTTT
.	14	.	TRBV28	TRBJ2-6	CASISARGANVLTF	TGTGCCAGCATCTCGGCCAGGGGGGCCAACGTCCTGACTTTC
TRBD1	13	.	TRBV9	TRBJ1-4	CASRGQGSEKLFF	TGTGCCAGCCGTGGACAGGGCAGTGAAAAACTGTTTTTT
TRBD2	17	few	TRBV7-8	TRBJ2-3	CASSLVPTSGGGDTQYF	TGTGCCAGCAGCTTAGTCCCAACTAGCGGGGGAGGAGATACGCAGTATTTT
.	14	.	TRBV5-4	TRBJ2-3	CASSLASRRDTQYF	TGTGCCAGCAGCTTGGCTAGCAGACGAGATACGCAGTATTTT
.	15	.	TRBV7-2	TRBJ1-2	CASSLDRSTTGGYTF	TGTGCCAGCAGCTTAGACAGATCCACAACAGGGGGCTACACCTTC
.	13	.	TRBV7-3	TRBJ1-6	CASSREFNSPLHF	TGTGCCAGCAGCCGAGAATTTAATTCACCCCTCCACTTT
.	15	once	TRBV20-1	TRBJ2-2	CSANDPRYGTGELFF	TGCAGTGCTAATGACCCCCGGTATGGCACCGGGGAGCTGTTTTTT
.	16	.	TRBV7-9	TRBJ1-2	CASSLPSRTPFYGYTF	TGTGCCAGCAGCCTACCCTCCCGGACACCTTTCTATGGCTACACCTTC
.	16	once	TRBV6-5	TRBJ2-1	CASSYLGGAYINEQFF	TGTGCCAGCAGTTACTTAGGGGGGGCTTACATAAATGAGCAGTTCTTC
.	15	.	TRBV14	TRBJ2-6	CASSPTGSGANVLTF	TGTGCCAGCAGTCCCACCGGCTCTGGGGCCAACGTCCTGACTTTC
TRBD2	14	.	TRBV6-5	TRBJ2-5	CASSSPGRGETQYF	TGTGCCAGCAGTTCCCCAGGGAGGGGAGAGACCCAGTACTTC
TRBD2	15	.	TRBV4-1	TRBJ2-1	CASSPSGSSYNEQFF	TGCGCCAGCAGCCCTAGCGGGAGCTCCTACAATGAGCAGTTCTTC
TRBD1	14	.	TRBV5-1	TRBJ1-4	CASSLQGMEEKLFF	TGCGCCAGCAGCTTACAGGGGATGGAAGAAAAACTGTTTTTT
.	13	.	TRBV4-1	TRBJ1-2	CASSPGVGYGYTF	TGCGCCAGCAGCCCGGGGGTCGGCTATGGCTACACCTTC
TRBD2	15	few	TRBV10-3	TRBJ2-3	CAISESSGSADTQYF	TGTGCCATCAGTGAGAGTAGCGGGAGCGCAGATACGCAGTATTTT
.	16	many	TRBV7-7	TRBJ2-2	CASSSGRMVNTGELFF	TGTGCCAGCAGCTCGGGTAGGATGGTGAACACCGGGGAGCTGTTTTTT
TRBD2	16	.	TRBV5-1	TRBJ2-3	CASSRSGGQRTDTQYF	TGCGCCAGCAGCCGTAGCGGGGGGCAGCGAACAGATACGCAGTATTTT
.	14	.	TRBV7-9	TRBJ2-7	CASSLPGIPYEQYF	TGTGCCAGCAGCTTACCGGGGATCCCCTACGAGCAGTACTTC
.	13	.	TRBV2	TRBJ2-5	CASSFQGSETQYF	TGTGCCAGCAGTTTTCAGGGGTCGGAGACCCAGTACTTC
.	13	.	TRBV29-1	TRBJ1-1	CSASGGINTEAFF	TGCAGCGCCAGCGGAGGGATAAACACTGAAGCTTTCTTT
TRBD1	14	.	TRBV6-5	TRBJ1-1	CASSYGTGLAEAFF	TGTGCCAGCAGTTATGGGACAGGGCTTGCTGAAGCTTTCTTT
.	13	.	TRBV7-3	TRBJ1-2	CASSLTPDYGYTF	TGTGCCAGCAGCTTAACCCCGGACTATGGCTACACCTTC
.	16	once	TRBV7-2	TRBJ1-2	CASSFGEWGVGYGYTF	TGTGCCAGCAGCTTTGGAGAGTGGGGGGTGGGCTATGGCTACACCTTC
.	14	.	TRBV29-1	TRBJ1-2	CSVDSLAGGHGYTF	TGCAGCGTTGATTCGCTGGCAGGAGGCCATGGCTACACCTTC
.	14	.	TRBV5-1	TRBJ2-7	CASSLEGNSYEQYF	TGCGCCAGCAGCTTGGAGGGGAACTCCTACGAGCAGTACTTC
.	13	.	TRBV14	TRBJ2-3	CASSHVPDWEQYF	TGTGCCAGCAGCCATGTCCCGGACTGGGAGCAGTATTTT
.	15	.	TRBV7-2	TRBJ2-3	CASSFNGRSTDTQYF	TGTGCCAGCAGCTTTAACGGCAGGAGCACAGATACGCAGTATTTT
.	15	.	TRBV19	TRBJ1-2	CASSIRSGGARGYTF	TGTGCCAGTAGTATAAGATCGGGAGGGGCTCGCGGCTACACCTTC
TRBD1	13	few	TRBV7-2	TRBJ2-5	CASSWDRQETQYF	TGTGCCAGCAGCTGGGACAGGCAAGAGACCCAGTACTTC
.	14	.	TRBV30	TRBJ1-5	CAWSVGNRDQPQHF	TGTGCCTGGAGTGTAGGGAACAGGGATCAGCCCCAGCATTTT
TRBD2	13	.	TRBV29-1	TRBJ2-5	CSGELADQETQYF	TGCAGCGGGGAACTAGCGGACCAAGAGACCCAGTACTTC
.	15	.	TRBV4-1	TRBJ2-7	CASSQDLPTGNEQYF	TGCGCCAGCAGCCAAGATCTTCCGACGGGGAACGAGCAGTACTTC
TRBD1	16	.	TRBV9	TRBJ2-1	CASSPSGDRAPNEQFF	TGTGCCAGCAGCCCTTCCGGGGACAGGGCTCCCAATGAGCAGTTCTTC
.	17	.	TRBV5-6	TRBJ1-1	CASSLRQAPSGHTEAFF	TGTGCCAGCAGCTTGCGGCAGGCTCCTAGCGGGCACACTGAAGCTTTCTTT
TRBD1	16	once	TRBV6-5	TRBJ1-2	CASSYSRGGRGYGYTF	TGTGCCAGCAGTTACTCGAGAGGGGGCCGGGGCTATGGCTACACCTTC
TRBD2	15	.	TRBV5-1	TRBJ2-5	CASSLELAGWETQYF	TGCGCCAGCAGCTTGGAGCTAGCGGGGTGGGAGACCCAGTACTTC
.	12	.	TRBV6-5	TRBJ2-7	CASIRDTDEQYF	TGTGCCAGTATCCGGGACACCGACGAGCAGTACTTC
.	14	.	TRBV14	TRBJ1-6	CASSHNRGNSPLHF	TGTGCCAGCAGCCATAATAGGGGTAATTCACCCCTCCACTTT